This T cell receptor beta chain was identified during a study of T cells expressing NK-cell markers. The CDR3 length is 12 residues. Germline V gene lookup returns CDR1 MNHEY and CDR2 SMNVEV (reference sequence). Using the 5' RACE reads, TCRdb records one entry per CDR3 protein without DNA. The repertoire table contains over 120,000 distinct CDR3 sequences. The sequence was obtained from a young man in good health. The gene calls are TRBV27 and TRBJ2-5. Sequenced material: blood T cells: a sorted CD56 or NKG2C T cell subset, CD4+ or CD8+ T cells, or bulk PBMC T cells (not recorded which). CDR3 protein: CASSPPGETQYF.